This T cell receptor (beta chain) was sequenced in a study of blood T cells in healthy people across ages. CDR3 length: 15 amino acids. CDR1 and CDR2 from the germline V gene are LNHNV and YYDKDF (reference sequence). Turning to this clonotype: Germline and junction disagree at one end, which may indicate a read error.

A second roughly 7 to 12 cycle PCR used barcoded and J-beta primers. TCRdb re-analysed the 5' RACE reads in MiXCR, keeping a single row per CDR3 protein. This sample has about 900,000 distinct CDR3 sequences, with around 62% found just once. The genes are TRBV15 and TRBJ2-1, with 13 nucleotides matching TRBD2. The clonotype was recovered from a man aged 25 to 45 in good health. The specimen sequenced was blood. This CDR3 reads CATSGTSGALNGQFF. In DNA, the CDR3 is TGTGCCACCAGCGGGACTAGCGGGGCCCTCAATGGGCAGTTCTTC. The whole variable domain, filled in from reference TRBV15 and TRBJ2-1, reads DAMVIQNPRYQVTQFGKPVTLSCSQTLNHNVMYWYQQKSSQAPKLLFHYYDKDFNNEADTPDNFQSRRPNTSFCFLDIRSPGLGDTAMYLCATSGTSGALNGQFFGPGTRLTVL.